This T cell receptor (beta chain) was recorded in a study of yellow fever vaccine responses in identical twins. TCRdb analysed the RT-PCR reads with MiXCR anew, one entry per CDR3 protein. The sample contains around 5,800 distinct CDR3 sequences, 77% of which appear only once. Germline CDR1 LNHDA, CDR2 SQIVND (reference sequence). This CDR3 is 18 amino acids long. Trimming shortened V by 5 bases and J by 7 bases, and 26 bases separated the two germline ends. General study results and limits: The T cell response to vaccination in identical twins was reportedly partly convergent and partly personalized.

A remark on this clonotype: What it binds is unknown.

This chain links TRBV19 with TRBJ2-2; possibly TRBD2 for D (5 bases). The sequence was collected from a woman between 18 and 29 years old who received the yellow fever vaccine. Material: T cells from blood (PBMCs), unsorted or a sorted subset (not recorded which), obtained before or after yellow fever vaccination (not recorded which). The CDR3 sequence is CASSFRTLLTSGHGELFF. The CDR3 DNA follows: TGTGCCAGTAGTTTCCGGACTCTACTAACCAGTGGTCACGGGGAGCTGTTTTTT.